This T cell receptor (beta chain) stems from a study of CD8 T cell repertoires and HIV-1 epitope variants. Study-level information: Cultures ran around ten days, with IL-2, IL-7 and IL-15 added on days 3 and 7.

CDR1 SGDLS and CDR2 YYNGEE come from the germline V gene. V was shortened by 0 bases and J by 4 bases, with 14 bases between the two germline ends. The CDR3 spans 17 residues. Sequencing of TCR beta CDR3 used immunoSEQ survey depth. Some clones are missing from TCRdb's copy, which holds only in-frame ones; the method was immunoSEQ multiplex PCR. The table lists some 4,500 clones, around two thirds of them singletons. Note on this clone: Its antigen is currently unknown.

Sequenced material: cultured CD8+ T cells derived from PBMCs. The receptor comes from a male donor with HIV. This rearrangement joins TRBV9 to TRBJ2-6, with a tentative D call TRBD2 (6 bases). The CDR3 nucleotides are TGTGCCAGCAGCGTAGAGGTCGGGGGAGGAGGGGCCAACGTCCTGACTTTC. It yields the protein CASSVEVGGGGANVLTF.